This T cell receptor beta chain was observed in a study of shared clonotypes between healthy human individuals. Turning to the study itself: Each donor had three CD4 naive, three CD4 memory, two CD8 naive and one CD8 memory plate.

Sequencing was performed with immunoSEQ multiplex PCR; in TCRdb, only in-frame clones are kept and a portion is missing. The table includes over a million clones, 75% to 85% detected once. Deletions cut 2 bases from V and 3 bases from J, with 16 bases between. Germline V gene data show CDR1 as LGHNA and CDR2 as YSLEER. This CDR3 comprises 17 residues. Both subsets, CD45RA+ naive and CD45RA-negative memory, were split from the CD4+ cells. The TCR sequence derives from a man in his late teens or twenties in good health. Some clones in this sample may be carry-over from other donors' samples. The sequencing input was memory CD4+ T cells from PBMCs. Regarding subset: CD45RA-negative fraction. The chain couples TRBV4-3 to TRBJ1-4; no firm D call. This CDR3 is CASSQRLQVVANEKLFF. CDR3 sequence (DNA): TGCGCCAGCAGCCAACGACTTCAGGTGGTGGCTAATGAAAAACTGTTTTTT.